This is a list of T cell receptor beta chains from one sample in a study of beta chain features in type 1 diabetes. Clones were sequenced by immunoSEQ multiplex PCR, and TCRdb holds only the in-frame ones, with some missing. Seen here are under 300,000 clones, approximately 20% observed once, and the top ten hold around 0.03%. Sequencing used naive CD4+ T cells from blood. The receptors stem from a middle-aged woman with type 1 diabetes. The CDR3 runs from the conserved cysteine through the conserved F or W. A D gene is named only where the DNA matches it firmly. The size of a clone is reported for some rows only, either as once, few or many, or as a class for expanded clones.

>-|TRBJ1-1|-|TRBV18
CASSPRSDPRDTEAFF
TGTGCCAGCTCACCAAGGTCGGATCCTCGGGACACTGAAGCTTTCTTT
>few|TRBJ1-1|-|TRBV19
CASRPDQGLNTEAFF
TGTGCCAGTAGACCTGATCAGGGCTTGAACACTGAAGCTTTCTTT
>few|TRBJ1-5|-|TRBV19
CASSQQINQPQHF
TGTGCCAGTAGTCAACAGATCAATCAGCCCCAGCATTTT
>-|TRBJ1-1|-|TRBV5-6
CASSRGLVRNTEAFF
TGTGCCAGCAGCCGAGGCCTGGTCAGGAACACTGAAGCTTTCTTT
>-|TRBJ2-7|-|TRBV6-5
CASSYSAGENYEQYF
TGTGCCAGCAGTTACTCTGCCGGGGAGAACTACGAGCAGTACTTC
>few|TRBJ2-5|TRBD1|TRBV5-6
CASSSDRVETQYF
TGTGCCAGCAGCTCGGACAGGGTCGAGACCCAGTACTTC
>few|TRBJ2-2|-|TRBV10-3
CAISFRQDGELFF
TGTGCCATCAGCTTCCGACAAGACGGGGAGCTGTTTTTT
>few|TRBJ2-5|-|TRBV7-9
CASSVKETQYF
TGTGCCAGCAGCGTTAAAGAGACCCAGTACTTC
>once|TRBJ2-4|-|TRBV4-1
CASSQPTAAGIKNIQYF
TGCGCCAGCAGCCAACCGACAGCCGCCGGAATCAAAAACATTCAGTACTTC
>once|TRBJ1-5|TRBD1|TRBV18
CGSSLTGDSNQPQHF
TGTGGCAGCTCACTGACAGGGGATAGCAATCAGCCCCAGCATTTT
>-|TRBJ2-7|-|TRBV30
CAWSLGGVSSEQYF
TGTGCCTGGAGTCTCGGAGGGGTGTCTTCCGAGCAGTACTTC
>few|TRBJ1-5|TRBD1|TRBV7-8
CASSLRQGGGNQPQHF
TGTGCCAGCAGCCTCCGACAGGGAGGTGGCAATCAGCCCCAGCATTTT
>-|TRBJ2-3|-|TRBV30
CAWSGASRDTQYF
TGTGCCTGGAGTGGGGCCTCCCGCGATACGCAGTATTTT
>-|TRBJ2-6|-|TRBV7-9
CSGGTGNSGANVLTF
TGTTCGGGGGGGACAGGGAACTCTGGGGCCAACGTCCTGACTTTC
>-|TRBJ2-7|TRBD2|TRBV9
CASSLAASNEQYF
TGTGCCAGCAGTCTAGCGGCCAGTAACGAGCAGTACTTC
>-|TRBJ2-3|-|TRBV7-2
CASSTSGTQYF
TGTGCCAGCAGTACCTCGGGTACGCAGTATTTT
>few|TRBJ2-3|TRBD2|TRBV4-3
CASSQTSGGAFTQYF
TGCGCCAGCAGCCAGACTAGCGGGGGGGCCTTTACGCAGTATTTT
>-|TRBJ2-7|TRBD1|TRBV7-9
CASSQRSDRGYEQYF
TGTGCCAGCAGCCAAAGATCGGACAGGGGATACGAGCAGTACTTC
>-|TRBJ2-6|-|TRBV15
CATSESTGANVLTF
TGTGCCACCAGCGAGAGTACTGGGGCCAACGTCCTGACTTTC
>few|TRBJ2-4|TRBD2|TRBV15
CATRASGANIQYF
TGTGCCACCAGGGCTAGCGGGGCGAACATTCAGTACTTC
>-|TRBJ2-7|-|TRBV28
CASASSTGRDEQYF
TGTGCCAGCGCCTCTTCTACAGGGCGCGACGAGCAGTACTTC
>few|TRBJ2-1|TRBD1|TRBV2
CASSPDRGGYNEQFF
TGTGCCAGCAGTCCGGACAGGGGAGGGTACAATGAGCAGTTCTTC
>-|TRBJ2-3|TRBD2|TRBV28
CASSLGGTDTQYF
TGTGCCAGCAGCTTGGGGGGGACAGATACGCAGTATTTT
>-|TRBJ1-5|-|TRBV7-2
CASSLVGSAGVQPQHF
TGTGCCAGCAGCTTAGTTGGATCGGCAGGGGTGCAGCCCCAGCATTTT
>-|TRBJ1-4|-|TRBV7-2
CASSLLSAGWEKLFF
TGTGCCAGCAGCCTCCTGTCCGCAGGGTGGGAAAAACTGTTTTTT
>-|TRBJ1-5|-|TRBV29-1
CSVSRGGGNQPQHF
TGCAGCGTTAGCAGGGGTGGAGGCAATCAGCCCCAGCATTTT
>few|TRBJ2-1|-|TRBV7-7
CASSYDYYNEQFF
TGTGCTAGCAGCTATGACTACTACAATGAGCAGTTCTTC
>-|TRBJ2-7|TRBD1|TRBV28
CASSSAGTGGFYEQYF
TGTGCCAGCAGTTCAGCCGGGACAGGGGGCTTCTACGAGCAGTACTTC
>few|TRBJ1-5|-|TRBV28
CASSAGGGNRNQPQHF
TGTGCCAGCAGTGCCGGCGGAGGGAATCGGAATCAGCCCCAGCATTTT
>few|TRBJ2-7|TRBD1|TRBV7-9
CATAGTGVREQYF
TGTGCCACCGCCGGGACAGGGGTGAGAGAGCAGTACTTC